The T cell receptor (beta chain) under discussion was sequenced for a study of T cell repertoires in cytomegalovirus infection. Across the study: Recently described HLA-C-restricted plus well-studied HLA-B-restricted CMV epitopes were used. Evidence of both CMV infection and a matching HLA type came from public TCR beta signatures.

As concerns this clonotype: Antigen unknown.

Each CDR3 protein gets one entry after TCRdb re-called the reads with MiXCR. Among 50,000 to 55,000 distinct CDR3 sequences, roughly 20% were seen once, and the ten largest hold about 25%. Study conclusions and caveats: The ex vivo response showed dominance by HLA-C-restricted CMV-specific TCR beta clonotypes. Carriage of CMV together with the relevant HLA was identifiable through cumulative public TCR beta family frequency.

The receptor comes from a human donor in good health (CMV status not recorded). Some clones in this sample may be carry-over from other donors' samples. Source: CD8+ T cells from cultured PBMCs, taken from culture after CMV antigen stimulation.

The CDR3 DNA sequence: TGTGCCAGCCGGTCCAGCTGGAACACTGAAGCTTTCTTT. Translating gives CASRSSWNTEAFF. The chain uses TRBV7-3 and TRBJ1-1; D not certain. V lost 8 bases, J lost 1 base, and 11 bases lay in between. The V gene's germline CDR1 is SGHTA and CDR2 FQGTGA. The CDR3 is made up of 13 amino acids.